This T cell receptor beta chain was recovered during a study of blood T cell repertoires in COVID-19. Looking at the study overall: Both acute and convalescent COVID-19 samples were obtained from the United States, Italy and Spain.

J was trimmed by 5 bases and V by 6 bases; bases with no gene match: 4. Germline V gene sequence: CDR1 SNHLY, CDR2 FYNNEI. This CDR3 region has 13 residues. Source study methods: Using reference gene primer amplification, nucleated cell counts were estimated. Some clones are missing from TCRdb's copy, which holds only in-frame ones; the method was immunoSEQ multiplex PCR. V and J calls and clone size are those listed in that table; D and trimming were worked out from the DNA. The sample consists of more than 70,000 clones, over 75% of them appearing once. This receptor was taken from a woman older than 75 with acute or convalescent COVID-19. Material: peripheral blood. This chain links TRBV2 with TRBJ1-5, with 7 bases lining up with TRBD1. The CDR3 nucleotides are TGTGCCAGCAGGACCACAGGGGATCAGCCCCAGCATTTT. It is translated as CASRTTGDQPQHF.